The next 29 T cell receptor beta chains were all read from a single sample in a study of tumor-infiltrating lymphocytes in primary liver carcinoma. Blood RNA originated from unsorted whole blood, with germline DNA additionally extracted. cDNA specific to TCR beta was made from approximately 0.55 ug of total RNA, with a constant-region primer employed for priming. Three nested multiplex PCR rounds, a slightly modified ARM-PCR method, built the TCR beta libraries. The first two PCR rounds, approximately 11 cycles each, used TRBV1-TRBV30 forward primers and a C-beta reverse primer. A single record per CDR3 protein comes from TCRdb applying MiXCR to the multiplex PCR reads. Among hundreds of thousands of distinct CDR3 sequences listed, 45% to 70% were seen once. Sequenced input: peripheral blood. These receptors were obtained from a woman in her 30s with primary liver carcinoma and hepatitis B virus infection.

About this clonotype itself: Since a much larger clone is just one base distant, this may be a read error. The V and J genes are TRBV6-1 and TRBJ2-7; maybe TRBD2 (6 bases). The CDR3 spans 16 residues. Germline V gives CDR1 MNHNS, CDR2 SASEGT. CDR3 residues: CASTPQGMEGGYKQYF. Here the CDR3 DNA reads TGTGCCAGCACTCCCCAAGGAATGGAGGGCGGCTACAAGCAGTACTTC.

The chain carries TRBV4-2 and TRBJ2-2; 9 bases map to TRBD2. Germline CDR1 LGHNA, CDR2 YNFKEQ. The CDR3 runs 16 residues. V shed 1 base and J 6 bases; nucleotides not matched to a gene: 6. The CDR3 is CASSQGLADSPGELFF. The CDR3 coding sequence is TGTGCCAGCAGCCAAGGACTAGCGGATTCCCCCGGGGAGCTGTTTTTT.

This clonotype came up a few times. The genes are TRBV30 and TRBJ2-2; D might be TRBD1 (6 bases). The CDR3 loop spans 12 amino acids. V was shortened by 4 bases and J by 3 bases, with 6 bases between the two germline ends. CDR1 and CDR2 (germline): GTSNPN, SVGIG (reference sequence). CDR3 region: CAWTGDTGELFF. The CDR3 bases are TGTGCCTGGACAGGGGACACCGGGGAGCTGTTTTTT.

Turning to this clonotype: A read error may account for a junction end that differs from germline. V gene TRBV29-1 combines with J gene TRBJ2-1; D remains ambiguous. This CDR3 spans 14 amino acids. The V gene's germline CDR1 is SQVTM and CDR2 ANQGSEA. The CDR3 bases are TGCAGCGTTGAGGGCCCTTTTACTAATTATGAACAGTTCTTC. Translation gives CSVEGPFTNYEQFF.

At least ten counts were recorded for this clonotype. This rearrangement joins TRBV11-2 to TRBJ1-2; TRBD1 matches 12 bases. Looked up from germline, CDR1 is SGHAT and CDR2 is FQNNGV. The CDR3 covers 15 residues. The V segment lost 4 bases and the J segment 3 bases; nucleotides outside the gene matches: 3. In DNA, the CDR3 is TGTGCCAGCAGCTCCCGGGACAGGGGGCACTATGGCTACACCTTC. This codes for CASSSRDRGHYGYTF. The variable domain in full, completed from reference TRBV11-2 and TRBJ1-2, reads EAGVAQSPRYKIIEKRQSVAFWCNPISGHATLYWYQQILGQGPKLLIQFQNNGVVDDSQLPKDRFSAERLKGVDSTLKIQPAKLEDSAVYLCASSSRDRGHYGYTFGSGTRLTVV.

There are many counts of this clonotype. The V and J genes are TRBV4-2 and TRBJ1-1; 8 bases are shared with TRBD1. Germline assignment: CDR1 LGHNA and CDR2 YNFKEQ. This CDR3 region has 20 residues. With 1 base clipped from V and 1 base from J, the junction kept 17 bases outside the gene matches. The CDR3 sequence: CASSQVLRLSLGQENTEAFF. In DNA, the CDR3 is TGTGCCAGCAGCCAAGTACTAAGACTGAGCTTGGGACAGGAGAACACTGAAGCTTTCTTT.

As for this clonotype: A read error is possible here, since a much larger clone lies one base away. The gene calls are TRBV5-5 and TRBJ2-5; no clear D. The CDR3 totals 13 residues. V shed 3 bases and J shed 5 bases, with 11 bases lying between them. The germline gives CDR1 SGHKS, CDR2 YYEKEE (reference sequence). Written as DNA, the CDR3 is TGTGCCAGCAGCTCGTTTTTATCGGAGACCCAGTACTTC. Its protein is CASSSFLSETQYF.

Comment on this clonotype: An end of the junction does not agree with germline; a read error may underlie this. This chain links TRBV5-4 with TRBJ2-2; 7 nucleotides line up with TRBD2. The germline gives CDR1 SGHNT, CDR2 YYREEE (reference sequence). CDR3 length equals 16 residues. CDR3 loop: CAISPEGTTFTGELFF. CDR3 nucleotides: TGTGCCATCAGCCCGGAAGGGACTACCTTCACCGGGGAGCTGTTTTTT.

A note on this clonotype: The CDR3 end shows no conserved phenylalanine or tryptophan, and so a read error is likely. This chain links TRBV6-2 or TRBV6-3 with TRBJ2-5, with 9 bases lining up with TRBD2. Trimming at V came to 2 bases and at J to 2 bases, leaving 6 bases not matched to a gene. This CDR3 comprises 16 residues. Germline V gene lookup returns CDR1 MNHEY and CDR2 SVGEGT. The CDR3, as DNA: TGTGCCAGCAGTTACGGGGGGCTAGCGGGACAAGAGACCCAGTACTCC. It encodes CASSYGGLAGQETQYS.

This clonotype has just one count. One end of the junction varies from germline; a read error may be responsible. The genes are TRBV28 and TRBJ2-4; tentative D call: TRBD2 (5 bases). Germline CDR1 and CDR2: MDHEN and SYDVKM. CDR3 length equals 11 residues. CDR3 residues: CASRDEGIEYF. Written as DNA, the CDR3 is TGTGCCAGCAGGGATGAGGGCATTGAGTACTTC.

The table lists this clonotype with many counts. V usage is TRBV29-1 and J usage is TRBJ2-3, with D tentatively TRBD2 (5 bases). The V gene lost 4 bases and the J gene lost 0 bases, with 14 bases spanning the gap. The CDR3 has 15 amino acids. Germline assignment: CDR1 SQVTM and CDR2 ANQGSEA. The CDR3 DNA follows: TGCAGCGTTGTCGGTTTGGACTCAAGCACAGATACGCAGTATTTT. It specifies CSVVGLDSSTDTQYF.

The J gene is TRBJ2-1, the V gene TRBV21-1; the table gives TRBD2 as D, unverified against the DNA. TRBV21-1 is a pseudogene locus. CDR3 size: 15 residues. In DNA form, the CDR3 reads TGTGCCAGCAGCGGCCGGGGGAGGGGCTACAATGAGCAGTTCTTC. Its protein is CASSGRGRGYNEQFF.

Remarks on this clonotype: This sequence may be a read error, since a much larger clone differs from it by one base. This rearrangement joins TRBV4-1 to TRBJ2-2; perhaps D is TRBD1 or TRBD2 (6 bases each). Germline loops: CDR1 MGHRA, CDR2 YSYEKL. This CDR3 is built from 16 residues. The CDR3: CASSQEGRGSIGGLFF. For the CDR3, the DNA is TGCGCCAGCAGCCAAGAGGGCAGGGGCTCGATCGGGGGGCTGTTTTTT.

The chain couples TRBV11-2 to TRBJ1-3; D remains unclear. Germline CDR1 SGHAT, CDR2 FQNNGV. The CDR3 consists of 14 residues. V shed 6 bases and J shed 8 bases, with 17 bases lying between them. The CDR3 bases are TGTGCCAGCAGTTACGGCCCTGCCTCAGACACCATATATTTT. Amino acids: CASSYGPASDTIYF.

The genes are TRBV12-3 or TRBV12-4 and TRBJ2-7, with D possibly being TRBD2 (5 bases). The CDR3 totals 15 residues. Trimming stripped 1 base from V and 4 bases from J, with 14 bases between. The CDR3 DNA sequence: TGTGCCAGCAGTTTAGACCCTAACGGGATATACGAGCAGTACTTC. It translates to CASSLDPNGIYEQYF.

The rearrangement joins TRBV30 to TRBJ2-3, with 10 positions matching TRBD1. Germline CDR1 reads GTSNPN; CDR2 reads SVGIG (reference sequence). The length of the CDR3 is 15 residues. J lost 2 bases, V lost 1 base, and 3 bases had no gene match. CDR3 residues: CAWSAGQGFTDTQYF. The DNA of the CDR3 is TGTGCCTGGAGTGCGGGACAGGGGTTCACAGATACGCAGTATTTT.

There are a few counts of this clonotype. The chain couples TRBV5-1 to TRBJ2-2, with D tentatively TRBD2 (5 bases). Trimming took 4 bases from V and 5 from J, leaving 9 bases between them. The CDR3 loop spans 13 amino acids. The V gene's germline CDR1 is SGHRS and CDR2 YFSETQ. The CDR3 nucleotides read TGCGCCAGCAGCCCTGGAGGTACCGGGGAGCTGTTTTTT. Protein sequence: CASSPGGTGELFF.

Remarks on this clonotype: Relative to the germline gene, one junction end is altered; a read error may explain this. The chain is built from TRBV7-8 and TRBJ2-3, with 11 positions matching TRBD2. Per germline, CDR1 SGHVS and CDR2 FQNEAQ. The CDR3 covers 17 residues. CDR3 nucleotide sequence: TGTACCAGCAGCGCCACCACTAGCGGGAGTAGAAGAAATACGCAGTATTTT. It encodes CTSSATTSGSRRNTQYF.

The V gene is TRBV7-8, the J gene TRBJ2-1, with 9 nucleotides matching TRBD1. The CDR3 is 14 residues long. Germline V lookup: CDR1 SGHVS, CDR2 FQNEAQ. V lost 2 bases and J lost 7; bases outside the gene matches: 3. The CDR3 DNA reads as TGTGCCAGCAGCTTACGACAGGGGGGGAATGAGCAGTTCTTC. It yields the protein CASSLRQGGNEQFF.

As for this clonotype: The junction does not match germline at one end; this may be a read error. J is TRBJ2-3 and V is TRBV11-2; D unclear. Germline V lookup: CDR1 SGHAT, CDR2 FQNNGV. This CDR3 region has 14 residues. This chain's CDR3 is CTSSLVAGVVMQYF. In DNA form, the CDR3 reads TGTACCAGCAGCTTAGTAGCAGGAGTGGTCATGCAGTATTTT.

V gene TRBV7-8 combines with J gene TRBJ1-4; 9 bases agree with TRBD1. CDR1 SGHVS and CDR2 FQNEAQ come from the germline V gene. V was pared by 5 bases and J by 8 bases, with 6 bases of the junction left unmatched. CDR3 length: 14 amino acids. The CDR3 nucleotides read TGTGCCAGCAGCGAACAGGGGGCTAGAGAAAAACTGTTTTTT. Translating it yields CASSEQGAREKLFF.

This clonotype has a handful of counts. This sequence may be a read error, since a much larger clone differs from it by one base. The chain's CDR3 is CSVGSHGSYNEQFF. CDR3 coding DNA: TGCAGCGTTGGTAGCCATGGCTCCTACAATGAGCAGTTCTTC. The rearrangement links TRBV29-1 to TRBJ2-1; the D is unclear. The CDR3 has 14 residues. The germline CDR1 and CDR2 sequences are SQVTM and ANQGSEA. Trimming removed 4 bases from V and 0 bases from J, with 10 bases in between.

The rearrangement links TRBV6-2 or TRBV6-3 to TRBJ2-7, with 12 bases identical to TRBD2. CDR1 and CDR2 (germline): MNHEY, SVGEGT. The CDR3 has 14 residues. V was pared by 3 bases and J by 10 bases, with 7 bases of the junction left unmatched. The DNA for the CDR3 is TGTGCCAGCAGTTATCTGACTAGCGGGAGCGATCAGTACTTC. The encoded protein is CASSYLTSGSDQYF.

This clonotype was found once. A much larger clone lies one base from this, so it may be a read error. The genes are TRBV12-3 or TRBV12-4 and TRBJ1-2, with 9 bases matching TRBD1. CDR3 length: 15 amino acids. The trim removed 6 bases at V and 1 base at J, leaving 6 bases unmatched. CDR3 DNA sequence: TGTGCCAGCAGCCCCGGACAGGGGTATAACTATGGCTACACCTTC. It is translated as CASSPGQGYNYGYTF.

CDR3 region: CNSSSDSAGGPDTQYF. Here the CDR3 DNA reads TGTAACAGCAGTTCCGATTCAGCGGGAGGTCCAGATACGCAGTATTTT. The chain links TRBV28 to TRBJ2-3; TRBD2 matches 9 bases. CDR3 size: 16 residues. In germline, CDR1 is MDHEN, CDR2 SYDVKM. Full variable domain (remainder filled in from reference TRBV28 and TRBJ2-3): DVKVTQSSRYLVKRTGEKVFLECVQDMDHENMFWYRQDPGLGLRLIYFSYDVKMKEKGDIPEGYSVSREKKERFSLILESASTNQTSMYLCNSSSDSAGGPDTQYFGPGTRLTVL.

This clonotype was picked up one time. The J gene is TRBJ2-7, the V gene TRBV6-1; tentative D call: TRBD1 (6 bases). CDR1 MNHNS and CDR2 SASEGT come from the germline V gene. The CDR3 loop spans 16 amino acids. Trimming took off 5 bases at V and 7 bases at J, with 24 bases between the two ends. The CDR3 nucleotides are TGTGCCAGCAGTTTAAGAAGGGTGGGGACAAAGAATGAGCAGTACTTC. This gives the protein CASSLRRVGTKNEQYF.

A few counts support this clonotype. A much larger clone sits a single nucleotide away, making a read error possible. The rearrangement uses TRBV29-1 and TRBJ2-5; no reliable D call. V lost 5 bases and J 5 bases, leaving 6 bases between the germline ends. This CDR3 has 10 residues. CDR1 is SQVTM, CDR2 ANQGSEA, per germline. The CDR3 DNA follows: TGCAGCGTTCTCGATGAGACCCAGTACTTC. This encodes CSVLDETQYF.

Regarding this clonotype: A read error is possible here, since a much larger clone lies one base away. The J gene is TRBJ2-1, the V gene TRBV29-1; the D is unclear. CDR3 length: 11 residues. Per germline, CDR1 SQVTM and CDR2 ANQGSEA. The CDR3 is CGVGWFHEQFF. For the CDR3, the DNA is TGCGGCGTTGGGTGGTTCCATGAGCAGTTCTTC.

This clonotype rates as medium-sized. The V call is TRBV11-3, the J call TRBJ1-1, with D unclear. The CDR3 has 14 residues. Trimming took off 5 bases at V and 1 base at J, with 11 bases between the two ends. Per germline, CDR1 SGHNT and CDR2 YENEEA. The CDR3 sequence is CASSRDGPNTEAFF. Here the CDR3 DNA reads TGTGCCAGCAGCAGAGACGGACCGAACACTGAAGCTTTCTTT. Looking up the rest from reference TRBV11-3 and TRBJ1-1 gives the full variable domain: EAGVVQSPRYKIIEKKQPVAFWCNPISGHNTLYWYLQNLGQGPELLIRYENEEAVDDSQLPKDRFSAERLKGVDSTLKIQPAELGDSAVYLCASSRDGPNTEAFFGQGTRLTVV.